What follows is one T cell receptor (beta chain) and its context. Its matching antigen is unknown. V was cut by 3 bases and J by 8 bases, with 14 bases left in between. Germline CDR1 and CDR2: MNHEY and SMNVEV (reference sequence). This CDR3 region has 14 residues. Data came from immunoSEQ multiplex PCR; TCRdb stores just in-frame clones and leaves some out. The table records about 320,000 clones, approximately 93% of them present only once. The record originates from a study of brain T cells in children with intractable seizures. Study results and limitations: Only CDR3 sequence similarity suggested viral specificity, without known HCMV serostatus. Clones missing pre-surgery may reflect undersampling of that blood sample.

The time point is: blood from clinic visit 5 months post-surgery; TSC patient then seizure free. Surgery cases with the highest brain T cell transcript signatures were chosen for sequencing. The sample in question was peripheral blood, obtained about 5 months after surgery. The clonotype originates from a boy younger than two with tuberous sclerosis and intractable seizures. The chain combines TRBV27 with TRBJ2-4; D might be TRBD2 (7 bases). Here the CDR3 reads CASSFERGRDIQYF. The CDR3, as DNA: TGTGCCAGCAGTTTTGAGAGGGGGAGGGACATTCAGTACTTC.